These 2 T cell receptor beta chains were sequenced from one sample in a study of cytomegalovirus exposure and HLA in healthy donors. It was with 60 Vbeta and 13 Jbeta primers that the PCR ran. TCRdb's table, derived via immunoSEQ multiplex PCR, lists solely in-frame clones and lacks some. The top ten hold 1.7% of the sample, which has about 200,000 clones, 65% to 85% seen once. The sequencing input was PBMCs. These receptors all stem from a man aged 50-60 years in good health and CMV-seronegative.

The chain is built from TRBV7-3 and TRBJ2-1; 7 bases map to TRBD2. This CDR3 contains 16 residues. Germline CDR1 and CDR2: SGHTA and FQGTGA. Trimming cost V 5 bases and J 0 bases; bases outside gene matches: 7. CDR3 in DNA: TGTGCCAGCAGCACGGCTAGCGGAGACTCCTACAATGAGCAGTTCTTC. It yields the protein CASSTASGDSYNEQFF. Looking up the rest from reference TRBV7-3 and TRBJ2-1 gives the full variable domain: GAGVSQTPSNKVTEKGKYVELRCDPISGHTALYWYRQSLGQGPEFLIYFQGTGAADDSGLPNDRFFAVRPEGSVSTLKIQRTERGDSAVYLCASSTASGDSYNEQFFGPGTRLTVL.

V and J are TRBV19 and TRBJ2-1; TRBD1 matches 7 bases. The length of the CDR3 is 13 residues. Germline CDR1 LNHDA, CDR2 SQIVND (reference sequence). Germline trimming cut 6 bases from V and 6 bases from J; bases unmatched to any gene: 5. CDR3 protein: CASRSRGSNEQFF. CDR3 sequence (DNA): TGTGCCAGTAGGTCCAGGGGGAGCAATGAGCAGTTCTTC.